This T cell receptor beta chain originates from a study of shared clonotypes between healthy human individuals. Clones were sequenced by immunoSEQ multiplex PCR, and TCRdb holds only the in-frame ones, with some missing. The sample carries around 2,100,000 clones, about 95% recorded once. Cells designated naive CD8 were CD45RO-negative and were positively selected for CCR7, with terminally differentiated effector memory CD45RA+ cells excluded. This CDR3 comprises 13 residues. In germline, CDR1 is LGHNA, CDR2 YSLEER. V was trimmed by 0 bases and J by 5 bases, leaving 8 bases between them. The chain recombines TRBV4-3 with TRBJ2-7; D is tentatively TRBD1 or TRBD2 (5 bases each). The sequenced sample consisted of naive CD8+ T cells sorted from blood. The receptor was isolated from a man aged 18 to 35 in good health. The CDR3 nucleotides are TGCGCCAGCAGCCAAGATTGGGGGAACGAGCAGTACTTC. Amino acids: CASSQDWGNEQYF.